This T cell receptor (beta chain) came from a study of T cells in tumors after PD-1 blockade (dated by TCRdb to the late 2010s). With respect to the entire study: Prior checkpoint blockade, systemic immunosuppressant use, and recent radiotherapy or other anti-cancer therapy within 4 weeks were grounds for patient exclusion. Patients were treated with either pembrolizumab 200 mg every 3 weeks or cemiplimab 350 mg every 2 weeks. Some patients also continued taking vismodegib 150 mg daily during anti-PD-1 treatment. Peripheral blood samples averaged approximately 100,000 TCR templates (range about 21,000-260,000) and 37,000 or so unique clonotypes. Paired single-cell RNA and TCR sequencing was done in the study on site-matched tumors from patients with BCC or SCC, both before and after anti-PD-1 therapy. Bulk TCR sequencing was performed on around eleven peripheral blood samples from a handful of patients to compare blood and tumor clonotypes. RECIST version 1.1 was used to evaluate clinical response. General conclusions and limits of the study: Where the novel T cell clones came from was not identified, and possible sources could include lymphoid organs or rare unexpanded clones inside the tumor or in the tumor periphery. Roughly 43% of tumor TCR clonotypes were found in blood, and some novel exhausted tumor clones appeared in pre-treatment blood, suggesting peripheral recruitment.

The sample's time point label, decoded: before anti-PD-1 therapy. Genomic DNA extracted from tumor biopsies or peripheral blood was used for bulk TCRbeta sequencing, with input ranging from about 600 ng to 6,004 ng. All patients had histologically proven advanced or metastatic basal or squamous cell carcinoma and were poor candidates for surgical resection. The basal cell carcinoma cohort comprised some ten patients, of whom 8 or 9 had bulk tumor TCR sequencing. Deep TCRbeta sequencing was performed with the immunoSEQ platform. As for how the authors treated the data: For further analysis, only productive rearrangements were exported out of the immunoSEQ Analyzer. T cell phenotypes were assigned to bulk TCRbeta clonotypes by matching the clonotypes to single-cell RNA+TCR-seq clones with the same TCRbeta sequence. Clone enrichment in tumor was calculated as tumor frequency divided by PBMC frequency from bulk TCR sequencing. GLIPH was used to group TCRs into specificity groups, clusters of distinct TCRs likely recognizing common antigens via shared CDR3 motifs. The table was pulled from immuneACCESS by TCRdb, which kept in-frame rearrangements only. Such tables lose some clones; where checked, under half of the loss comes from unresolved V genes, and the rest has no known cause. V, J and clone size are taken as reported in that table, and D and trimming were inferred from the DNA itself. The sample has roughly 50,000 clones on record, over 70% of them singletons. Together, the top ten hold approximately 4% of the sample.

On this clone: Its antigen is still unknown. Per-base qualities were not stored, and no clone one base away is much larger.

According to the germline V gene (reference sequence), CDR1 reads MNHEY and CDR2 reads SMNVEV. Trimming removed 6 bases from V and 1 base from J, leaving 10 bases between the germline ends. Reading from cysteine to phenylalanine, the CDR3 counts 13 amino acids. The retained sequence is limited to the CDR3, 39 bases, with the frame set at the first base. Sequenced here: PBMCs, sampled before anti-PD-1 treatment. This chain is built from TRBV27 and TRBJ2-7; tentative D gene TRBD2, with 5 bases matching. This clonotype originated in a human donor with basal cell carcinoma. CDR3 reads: CASRRTGSYEQYF. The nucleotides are TGTGCCAGCAGAAGGACGGGGTCCTACGAGCAGTACTTC.